The rows below give T cell receptor beta chains drawn from one sample of a study of shared T cell receptors in the human thymus. Method: immunoSEQ multiplex PCR; TCRdb's copy keeps in-frame clones and lacks some. The sample lists under 850,000 clones; roughly 88% were seen once. Separately, the same data were catalogued under a study of human thymus T cells.

The sample taken for sequencing was thymocytes. Receptors were obtained from a boy younger than two with a congenital heart defect. Each CDR3 is given with its conserved first and last residue. The order of the fields is V gene, clone size, D gene, J gene, CDR3 DNA, CDR3 protein. D genes are given only for firm matches. For some rows the clone size is stated as once, few or many, or as a class when expanded; others skip it.

V gene: TRBV6-4; clone size: NA; D gene: TRBD2; J gene: TRBJ2-3; CDR3 DNA: TGTGCCAGCAGTGTGAGGGCTAGCGGGCCATCATCGGGAGCGACAGATACGCAGTATTTT; CDR3 protein: CASSVRASGPSSGATDTQYF
V gene: TRBV25-1; clone size: NA; D gene: TRBD1; J gene: TRBJ2-3; CDR3 DNA: TGTGCCAGCAGGACAGGGACCACAGATACGCAGTATTTT; CDR3 protein: CASRTGTTDTQYF
V gene: TRBV5-6; clone size: NA; D gene: TRBD1; J gene: TRBJ1-1; CDR3 DNA: TGTGCCAGCAGCCGTCTGATCAGACAGGGACGGAGCACTGAAGCTTTCTTT; CDR3 protein: CASSRLIRQGRSTEAFF
V gene: TRBV2; clone size: once; D gene: NA; J gene: TRBJ2-5; CDR3 DNA: TGTGCCAGCAGGGGTACCAAGCCCTACGGGCAGTACTTC; CDR3 protein: CASRGTKPYGQYF
V gene: TRBV2; clone size: NA; D gene: NA; J gene: TRBJ2-7; CDR3 DNA: TGTGCCAGCAGCGGAGCAAGGGAGCAGTACTTC; CDR3 protein: CASSGAREQYF
V gene: TRBV2; clone size: NA; D gene: NA; J gene: TRBJ1-3; CDR3 DNA: TGTGCCAGCAGAGCGGATTACGGAGAAACTGGAAACACCATATATTTT; CDR3 protein: CASRADYGETGNTIYF
V gene: TRBV27; clone size: NA; D gene: NA; J gene: TRBJ1-4; CDR3 DNA: TGTGCCAGCAGGAACAGGGTCTATGAAAAACTGTTTTTT; CDR3 protein: CASRNRVYEKLFF
V gene: TRBV27; clone size: NA; D gene: TRBD2; J gene: TRBJ2-1; CDR3 DNA: TGTGCCAGCAGTCCCTTGAAGGGATTCGGGGCGGGGGACTCCTACAATGAGCAGTTCTTC; CDR3 protein: CASSPLKGFGAGDSYNEQFF
V gene: TRBV7-2; clone size: NA; D gene: TRBD1; J gene: TRBJ2-3; CDR3 DNA: TGTGCCAGCAGCCCTCGGGACAGGTTCACAGATACGCAGTATTTT; CDR3 protein: CASSPRDRFTDTQYF
V gene: TRBV19; clone size: few; D gene: TRBD2; J gene: TRBJ2-3; CDR3 DNA: TGTGCCAGTAGTACACGTGGGACTAGCGGATCCACAGATACGCAGTATTTT; CDR3 protein: CASSTRGTSGSTDTQYF
V gene: TRBV27; clone size: NA; D gene: NA; J gene: TRBJ2-3; CDR3 DNA: TGTGCCAGCAGTCTAAGGTCAGCGGGAGATACGCAGTATTTT; CDR3 protein: CASSLRSAGDTQYF
V gene: TRBV7-5; clone size: NA; D gene: NA; J gene: TRBJ2-7; CDR3 DNA: TGTGTCAGAAGCTTAGCTTACGGTAGCGGGGTAAACGAGCAGTACTTC; CDR3 protein: CVRSLAYGSGVNEQYF
V gene: TRBV4-2; clone size: NA; D gene: TRBD2; J gene: TRBJ2-1; CDR3 DNA: TGTGCCAGCAGCCAAGATCGGTCCGGGACTAGCGGATACAATGAGCAGTTCTTC; CDR3 protein: CASSQDRSGTSGYNEQFF
V gene: TRBV5-6; clone size: NA; D gene: NA; J gene: TRBJ2-2; CDR3 DNA: TGTGCCAGCAACCACAGGGAAAGTAACACCGGGGAGCTGTTTTTT; CDR3 protein: CASNHRESNTGELFF
V gene: TRBV4-1; clone size: NA; D gene: NA; J gene: TRBJ2-7; CDR3 DNA: TGCGCCAGCAGTTACCGAGAGCGGTCCTACGAGCAGTACTTC; CDR3 protein: CASSYRERSYEQYF
V gene: TRBV6-1; clone size: NA; D gene: TRBD1; J gene: TRBJ2-7; CDR3 DNA: TGTGCCAGCAGTCGGGACAGGACCTGGGAGCAGTACTTC; CDR3 protein: CASSRDRTWEQYF
V gene: TRBV5-1; clone size: NA; D gene: NA; J gene: TRBJ1-2; CDR3 DNA: TGCGCCAGCAGCTTTTGGGGGGTAGGTGGCTACACCTTC; CDR3 protein: CASSFWGVGGYTF
V gene: TRBV28; clone size: NA; D gene: NA; J gene: TRBJ1-1; CDR3 DNA: TGTGCCAGCAGTTTGGGCGGGGAGTGGGACACTGAAGCTTTCTTT; CDR3 protein: CASSLGGEWDTEAFF
V gene: TRBV4-2; clone size: NA; D gene: TRBD1; J gene: TRBJ1-5; CDR3 DNA: TGTGCCAGCAGGGGGGACAGGGAGGGGAATCAGCCCCAGCATTTT; CDR3 protein: CASRGDREGNQPQHF
V gene: TRBV30; clone size: NA; D gene: TRBD1; J gene: TRBJ2-2; CDR3 DNA: TGTGCCTGGAGTGTACAGGGGGCGTTGAACACCGGGGAGCTGTTTTTT; CDR3 protein: CAWSVQGALNTGELFF
V gene: TRBV5-6; clone size: few; D gene: NA; J gene: TRBJ2-3; CDR3 DNA: TGTGCCAGCAGCTTTGGACAGATCACAGATACGCAGTATTTT; CDR3 protein: CASSFGQITDTQYF
V gene: TRBV27; clone size: once; D gene: TRBD2; J gene: TRBJ2-3; CDR3 DNA: TGTGCCAGCAGTTTAAAAGCGGGATCCACAGATACGCAGTATTTT; CDR3 protein: CASSLKAGSTDTQYF
V gene: TRBV18; clone size: NA; D gene: TRBD2; J gene: TRBJ2-5; CDR3 DNA: TGTGCCAGCTCACCCTCGTCCGGGACTAGCGGGAGAACCCAGTACTTC; CDR3 protein: CASSPSSGTSGRTQYF
V gene: TRBV5-1; clone size: few; D gene: TRBD1; J gene: TRBJ2-7; CDR3 DNA: TGCGCCAGCGGGTTGAGGACAGGTTGCTACGAGCAGTACTTC; CDR3 protein: CASGLRTGCYEQYF
V gene: TRBV1; clone size: NA; D gene: NA; J gene: TRBJ2-4; CDR3 DNA: TGCACCAGCAGCCAGCCGACTAGCGGGAGGATACTGGCCAAAAACATTCAGTACTTC; CDR3 protein: CTSSQPTSGRILAKNIQYF
V gene: TRBV7-9; clone size: few; D gene: NA; J gene: TRBJ1-2; CDR3 DNA: TGTGCCAGCAGCGGCTGGGACTCCCAAGACTATGGCTACACCTTC; CDR3 protein: CASSGWDSQDYGYTF
V gene: TRBV21-1; clone size: NA; D gene: NA; J gene: TRBJ2-3; CDR3 DNA: TGTGCCAGCAGCAAACCCGGGACAGGTAGCACAGATACGCAGTATTTT; CDR3 protein: CASSKPGTGSTDTQYF
V gene: TRBV4-2; clone size: NA; D gene: TRBD2; J gene: TRBJ2-7; CDR3 DNA: TGTGCCAGCAGCCGGACTAGTCGAACCTACGAGCAGTACTTC; CDR3 protein: CASSRTSRTYEQYF
V gene: TRBV7-2; clone size: NA; D gene: TRBD2; J gene: TRBJ2-3; CDR3 DNA: TGTGCCAGCAGCTTATCCAGACTAGCGGGAGTGACGGATACGCAGTATTTT; CDR3 protein: CASSLSRLAGVTDTQYF
V gene: TRBV11-2; clone size: NA; D gene: TRBD1; J gene: TRBJ2-5; CDR3 DNA: TGTGCCAGCAGCCTGGGACAGCTCCAAGAGACCCAGTACTTC; CDR3 protein: CASSLGQLQETQYF
V gene: TRBV5-8; clone size: NA; D gene: TRBD1; J gene: TRBJ2-2; CDR3 DNA: TGTGCCAGCAGCTTGGAGGGGATGGAAACAGGGGGGAACACCGGGGAGCTGTTTTTT; CDR3 protein: CASSLEGMETGGNTGELFF
V gene: TRBV7-8; clone size: once; D gene: TRBD2; J gene: TRBJ2-1; CDR3 DNA: TGTGCCAGCTCGCCCCGAGGGCTAGCGGGACTGAGCTCCTACAATGAGCAGTTCTTC; CDR3 protein: CASSPRGLAGLSSYNEQFF